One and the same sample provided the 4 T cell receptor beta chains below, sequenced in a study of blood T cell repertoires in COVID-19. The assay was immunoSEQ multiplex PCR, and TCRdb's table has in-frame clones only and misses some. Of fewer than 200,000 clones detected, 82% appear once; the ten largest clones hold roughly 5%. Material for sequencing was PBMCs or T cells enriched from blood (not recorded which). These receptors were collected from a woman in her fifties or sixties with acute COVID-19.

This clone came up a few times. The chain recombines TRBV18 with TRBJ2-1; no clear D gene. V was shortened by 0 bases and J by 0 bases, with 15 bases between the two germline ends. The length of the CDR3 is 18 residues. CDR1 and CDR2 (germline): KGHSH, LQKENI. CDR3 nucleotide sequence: TGTGCCAGCTCACCACCTAGTCGCGCGTCGAGCTCCTACAATGAGCAGTTCTTC. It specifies CASSPPSRASSSYNEQFF.

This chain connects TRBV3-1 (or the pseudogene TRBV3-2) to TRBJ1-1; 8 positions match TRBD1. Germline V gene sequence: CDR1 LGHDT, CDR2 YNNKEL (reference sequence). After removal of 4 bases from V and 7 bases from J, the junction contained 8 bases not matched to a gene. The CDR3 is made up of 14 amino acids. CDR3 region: CASSRQTGAHEAFF. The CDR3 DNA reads TGTGCCAGCAGCCGACAGACAGGGGCGCATGAAGCTTTCTTT.

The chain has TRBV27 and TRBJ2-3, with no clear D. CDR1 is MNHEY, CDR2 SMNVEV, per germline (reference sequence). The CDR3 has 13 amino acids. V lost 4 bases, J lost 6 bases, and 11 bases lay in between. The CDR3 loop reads CASSWVEMDTQYF. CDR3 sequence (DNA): TGTGCCAGCAGTTGGGTGGAGATGGATACGCAGTATTTT.

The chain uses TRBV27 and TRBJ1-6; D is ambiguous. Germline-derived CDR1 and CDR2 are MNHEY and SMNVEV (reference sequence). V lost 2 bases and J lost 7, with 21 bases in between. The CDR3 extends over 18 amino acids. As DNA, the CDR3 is TGTGCCAGCAGTTTAAATATTCGGGGTGGGAGAGAGAATTCACCCCTCCACTTT. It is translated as CASSLNIRGGRENSPLHF.